Here is one T cell receptor (beta chain) with its context. It was on ten immunoSEQ deep assay plates that unsorted PBMC DNA was sequenced. Profiled with immunoSEQ multiplex PCR; TCRdb holds only in-frame clones, not every one. This table holds approximately 470,000 clones, roughly 80% found once. These data belong to a study of shared clonotypes between healthy human individuals. About the study: The composition of the donors was a couple of women and a few men aged 18 to 49.

The CDR3 has 14 residues. Germline V gives CDR1 MNHEY, CDR2 SMNVEV (reference sequence). V lost 0 bases, J lost 3 bases, and 8 bases lay in between. The rearrangement links TRBV27 to TRBJ1-1; D is possibly TRBD1 (5 bases). The TCR sequence derives from a woman aged 40 to 55 in good health. Some clones in this sample may be carry-over from other donors' samples. The sequencing input was PBMCs. The CDR3 nucleotides read TGTGCCAGCAGTTTATCGTGGGGCTACACTGAAGCTTTCTTT. This codes for CASSLSWGYTEAFF.